This TCR beta chain was obtained from a study of blood T cells in healthy people across ages. Regarding the study as a whole: Diversity estimates drawn from one million T cells were deemed underestimates. CMV infection status of these donors was not known.

There are a few counts of this clonotype. Its cognate antigen is unknown. For the second PCR, which ran for about 7 to 11 cycles, a sample-barcoded 5' primer and a J-beta primer mix were used. A minimum of 3 million CDR3-containing paired-end reads was obtained for each sample. TCRdb recomputed calls from the 5' RACE reads with MiXCR, one row per CDR3 protein. In the table there are about 640,000 distinct CDR3 sequences, 25% to 35% of which are singletons. The CDR3 consists of 15 residues. The V and J ends lost 6 bases and 3 bases, in that order; junction bases with no gene match: 7. CDR1 and CDR2 from the germline V gene are MNHEY and SVGAGI.

The V gene is TRBV6-5, the J gene TRBJ1-3; TRBD1 matches 8 bases. The sample comprised blood. The source is a woman aged 80 or older in good health. The CDR3 loop reads CASRPRTGHGNTIYF. Here the CDR3 DNA reads TGTGCCAGCAGACCACGGACAGGGCATGGAAACACCATATATTTT.